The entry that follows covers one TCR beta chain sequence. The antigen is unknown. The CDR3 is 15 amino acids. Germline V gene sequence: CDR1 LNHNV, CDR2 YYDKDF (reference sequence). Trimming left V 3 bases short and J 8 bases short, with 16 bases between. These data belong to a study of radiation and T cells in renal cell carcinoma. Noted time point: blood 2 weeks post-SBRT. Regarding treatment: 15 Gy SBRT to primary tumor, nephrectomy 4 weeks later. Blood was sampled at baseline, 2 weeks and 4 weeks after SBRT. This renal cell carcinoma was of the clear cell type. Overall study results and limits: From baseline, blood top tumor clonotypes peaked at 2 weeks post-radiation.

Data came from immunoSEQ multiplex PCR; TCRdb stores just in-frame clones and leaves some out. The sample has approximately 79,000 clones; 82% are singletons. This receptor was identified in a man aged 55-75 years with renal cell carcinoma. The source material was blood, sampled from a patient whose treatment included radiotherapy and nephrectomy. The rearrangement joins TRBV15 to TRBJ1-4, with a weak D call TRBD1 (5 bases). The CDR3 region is CATSRAGPQTEKLFF. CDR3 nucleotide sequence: TGTGCCACCAGCAGGGCGGGACCGCAGACCGAAAAACTGTTTTTT. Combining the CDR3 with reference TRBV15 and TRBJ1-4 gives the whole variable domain DAMVIQNPRYQVTQFGKPVTLSCSQTLNHNVMYWYQQKSSQAPKLLFHYYDKDFNNEADTPDNFQSRRPNTSFCFLDIRSPGLGDTAMYLCATSRAGPQTEKLFFGSGTQLSVL.